The 15 T cell receptor beta chains below were found in one sample sequenced in a study of T cell changes during pregnancy in multiple sclerosis. Clones were read by immunoSEQ multiplex PCR, and TCRdb kept only the in-frame ones, dropping some. The sample holds approximately 30,000 clones; 89% are singletons and the top ten take around 0.8%. Sequencing was performed on CD4+ T cells from peripheral blood mononuclear cells, taken in the second trimester of pregnancy. The receptors come from a female donor with multiple sclerosis, enrolled in a pregnancy study.

The chain is built from TRBV7-6 and TRBJ1-1; weak D call: TRBD1 (6 bases). The CDR3 length is 14 residues. The germline V gene encodes CDR1 SGHVS and CDR2 FNYEAQ. V was pared by 2 bases and J by 4 bases, with 11 bases between. CDR3 protein: CASSLYRDSTEAFF. In nucleotides, the CDR3 is TGTGCCAGCAGCTTATACAGGGATAGCACTGAAGCTTTCTTT.

This sequence joins TRBV11-2 and TRBJ1-2; no clear D. The CDR3 is made up of 12 amino acids. The V end was cut by 3 bases, the J end by 5 bases, with 7 bases between. Looked up from germline, CDR1 is SGHAT and CDR2 is FQNNGV. The CDR3 coding sequence is TGTGCCAGCAGCTTGTACGGGTATGGCTACACCTTC. Translating it yields CASSLYGYGYTF.

This chain joins TRBV11-2 and TRBJ2-1; D is ambiguous. V shed 5 bases and J shed 4 bases, with 6 bases lying between them. The CDR3 spans 12 residues. CDR1 SGHAT and CDR2 FQNNGV come from the germline V gene. CDR3 in amino acids: CASSKYYNEQFF. As DNA, the CDR3 is TGTGCCAGCAGCAAATATTACAATGAGCAGTTCTTC. The full variable domain, its missing parts supplied by reference TRBV11-2 and TRBJ2-1, is EAGVAQSPRYKIIEKRQSVAFWCNPISGHATLYWYQQILGQGPKLLIQFQNNGVVDDSQLPKDRFSAERLKGVDSTLKIQPAKLEDSAVYLCASSKYYNEQFFGPGTRLTVL.

The chain couples TRBV5-1 to TRBJ1-2; D not certain. The germline V gene encodes CDR1 SGHRS and CDR2 YFSETQ. Trimming stripped 0 bases from V and 0 bases from J, with 6 bases between. The CDR3 runs 14 residues. CDR3 nucleotide sequence: TGCGCCAGCAGCTTGGTGGCAGCTAACTATGGCTACACCTTC. It encodes CASSLVAANYGYTF.

V is TRBV12-5 and J is TRBJ1-1, with D maybe TRBD1 (6 bases). V was clipped by 6 bases and J by 3 bases, with 11 bases between them. The CDR3 runs 13 residues. Germline V gene lookup returns CDR1 LGHNT and CDR2 FRNRAP. CDR3 amino acids: CASGRDTYTEAFF. The CDR3 bases are TGTGCTAGTGGCCGGGACACCTACACTGAAGCTTTCTTT.

The chain has TRBV21-1 and TRBJ1-5. TRBV21-1 is a recognized pseudogene. The CDR3 spans 14 residues. CDR3 nucleotide sequence: TGTGCCAGCAACCGCGCCTATAGCAATCAGCCCCAGCATTTT. The encoded protein is CASNRAYSNQPQHF.

This chain links TRBV18 with TRBJ1-4; D remains unclear. With 2 bases removed from V and 10 bases from J, the gap between germline ends came to 11 bases. The CDR3 has 13 amino acids. Germline CDR1 is KGHSH and CDR2 is LQKENI. In nucleotides, the CDR3 is TGTGCCAGCTCACCAGCGACGGAGGGAAAACTGTTTTTT. Translated, it gives CASSPATEGKLFF.

The chain has TRBV9 and TRBJ1-2; the D gene is possibly TRBD1 (5 bases). The CDR3 is 15 residues long. Germline CDR1 and CDR2: SGDLS and YYNGEE. V shed 4 bases and J shed 3 bases, with 16 bases lying between them. CDR3 sequence reads: CASSPRGRAHYGYTF. The CDR3 region has the DNA TGTGCCAGCAGCCCCCGTGGCAGGGCACACTATGGCTACACCTTC.

This clone was seen just once. The chain links TRBV10-1 to TRBJ2-1; 11 bases are a match to TRBD2. The CDR3 has 14 residues. Looked up from germline, CDR1 is WNHNN and CDR2 is SYGVQD (reference sequence). Germline trimming cut 4 bases from V and 10 bases from J; bases unmatched to any gene: 6. The CDR3 nucleotides read TGCGCCAGCAGTGTTAGCGGGGGGGCCCGGGAGCAGTTCTTC. As protein: CASSVSGGAREQFF.

The genes are TRBV5-6 and TRBJ2-2, with D possibly TRBD1 on 5 matching bases. Trimming left V 2 bases short and J 4 bases short, with 6 bases between. The CDR3 length is 13 residues. Germline lookup yields CDR1 SGHDT and CDR2 YYEEEE. This chain's CDR3 is CASSLGVTGELFF. The CDR3 DNA reads TGTGCCAGCAGCTTAGGGGTCACCGGGGAGCTGTTTTTT. The variable domain in full, with the rest retrieved from reference TRBV5-6 and TRBJ2-2, is DAGVTQSPTHLIKTRGQQVTLRCSPKSGHDTVSWYQQALGQGPQFIFQYYEEEERQRGNFPDRFSGHQFPNYSSELNVNALLLGDSALYLCASSLGVTGELFFGEGSRLTVL.

This rearrangement joins TRBV5-8 to TRBJ2-5; 12 nucleotides align to TRBD2. Germline V gene sequence: CDR1 SGHTS, CDR2 YDEGEE. The length of the CDR3 is 16 residues. The V segment lost 4 bases and the J segment 1 base; nucleotides outside the gene matches: 5. CDR3 DNA sequence: TGTGCCAGCAGCCCCGGGACTAGCGGGCCCCAAGAGACCCAGTACTTC. Translating gives CASSPGTSGPQETQYF.

The chain links TRBV11-2 to TRBJ2-7, with 8 bases identical to TRBD1. Trimming cost V 6 bases and J 2 bases; bases outside gene matches: 9. This CDR3 is 15 amino acids long. Germline loops: CDR1 SGHAT, CDR2 FQNNGV. Here the CDR3 DNA reads TGTGCCAGCAGATCTACCGGGACAGGAACCTACGAGCAGTACTTC. It encodes CASRSTGTGTYEQYF.

This clone was seen a single time. The chain employs TRBV7-9 and TRBJ1-1, with D possibly being TRBD1 (6 bases). Trimming stripped 4 bases from V and 1 base from J, with 16 bases between. Germline V gene lookup returns CDR1 SEHNR and CDR2 FQNEAQ (reference sequence). The CDR3 spans 16 residues. DNA for the CDR3: TGTGCCAGCAGCTCGCGTCGTCTCAGGGGGAACACTGAAGCTTTCTTT. The encoded protein is CASSSRRLRGNTEAFF.

The V gene is TRBV9, the J gene TRBJ1-2, with unresolved D. V lost 4 bases, J lost 7 bases, and 5 bases lay in between. The CDR3 runs to 10 residues. Germline-derived CDR1 and CDR2 are SGDLS and YYNGEE. CDR3 sequence: CASSTGGYTF. The CDR3 nucleotides are TGTGCCAGCAGCACCGGTGGCTACACCTTC.

The V call is TRBV15, the J call TRBJ2-7, with 7 bases fitting TRBD1. Germline loops: CDR1 LNHNV, CDR2 YYDKDF (reference sequence). The CDR3 spans 14 residues. V lost 5 bases and J lost 3; bases outside the gene matches: 7. CDR3 in amino acids: CATSYGTVLYEQYF. The DNA for the CDR3 is TGTGCCACCAGCTACGGGACAGTACTCTACGAGCAGTACTTC.